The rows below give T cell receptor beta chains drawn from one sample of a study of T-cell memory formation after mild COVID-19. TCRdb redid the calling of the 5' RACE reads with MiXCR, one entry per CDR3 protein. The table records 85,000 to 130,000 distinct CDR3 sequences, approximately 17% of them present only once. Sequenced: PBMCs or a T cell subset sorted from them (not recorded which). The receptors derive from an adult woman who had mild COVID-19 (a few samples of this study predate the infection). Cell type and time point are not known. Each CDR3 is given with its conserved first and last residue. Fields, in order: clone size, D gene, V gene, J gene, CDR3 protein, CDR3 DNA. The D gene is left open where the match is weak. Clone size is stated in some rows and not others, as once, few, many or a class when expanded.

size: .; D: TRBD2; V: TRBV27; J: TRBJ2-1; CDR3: CASSSGTSLNEQFF; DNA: TGTGCCAGCAGTTCCGGGACTAGCCTCAATGAGCAGTTCTTC
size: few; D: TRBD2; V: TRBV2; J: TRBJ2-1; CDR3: CASSENVGGAYNEQFF; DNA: TGTGCCAGCAGTGAGAATGTCGGGGGGGCCTACAATGAGCAGTTCTTC
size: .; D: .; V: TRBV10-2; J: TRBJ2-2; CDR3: CASSDRDSNTGELFF; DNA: TGCGCCAGCAGTGACAGGGACTCGAACACCGGGGAGCTGTTTTTT
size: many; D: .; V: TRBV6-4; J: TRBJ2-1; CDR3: CASSAAGERNEQFF; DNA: TGTGCCAGCAGTGCCGCAGGGGAGCGAAATGAGCAGTTCTTC
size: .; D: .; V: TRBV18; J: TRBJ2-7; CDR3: CASSHLKDSYEQYF; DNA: TGTGCCAGCTCACACCTAAAAGATTCCTACGAGCAGTACTTC
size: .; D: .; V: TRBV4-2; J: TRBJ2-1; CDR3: CASSQTNEQFF; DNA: TGTGCCAGCAGCCAGACTAATGAGCAGTTCTTC
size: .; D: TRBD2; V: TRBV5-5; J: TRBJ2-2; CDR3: CASSSPSGSITGELFF; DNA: TGTGCCAGCAGCTCTCCTAGCGGGAGTATCACCGGGGAGCTGTTTTTT
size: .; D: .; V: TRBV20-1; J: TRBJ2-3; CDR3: CSGRTAVSSGTDTQYF; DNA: TGCAGCGGTCGGACAGCAGTCTCTTCTGGGACAGATACGCAGTATTTT
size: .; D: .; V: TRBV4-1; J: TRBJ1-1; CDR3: CASSQSGTEAFF; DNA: TGCGCCAGCAGCCAATCCGGCACTGAAGCTTTCTTT
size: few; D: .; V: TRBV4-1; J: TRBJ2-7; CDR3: CASSQATGIYEQYF; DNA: TGCGCCAGCAGCCAAGCCACAGGGATCTACGAGCAGTACTTC
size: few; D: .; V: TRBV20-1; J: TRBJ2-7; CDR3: CSARVDDSYSYEQYF; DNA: TGCAGTGCTAGAGTAGACGACAGTTACTCCTACGAGCAGTACTTC
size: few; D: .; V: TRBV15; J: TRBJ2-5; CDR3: CATSRDPGPQETQYF; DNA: TGTGCCACCAGCAGAGATCCCGGTCCTCAAGAGACCCAGTACTTC
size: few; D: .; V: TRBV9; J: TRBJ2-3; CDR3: CASSAWTLPDTQYF; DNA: TGTGCCAGCAGCGCCTGGACTCTTCCAGATACGCAGTATTTT
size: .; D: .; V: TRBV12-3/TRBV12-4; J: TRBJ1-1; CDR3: CASSFQGASTEAFF; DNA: TGTGCCAGCAGTTTTCAGGGAGCGAGTACTGAAGCTTTCTTT
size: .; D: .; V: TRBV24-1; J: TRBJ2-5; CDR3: CATSSSDSPYQETQYF; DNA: TGTGCCACCAGTTCCTCGGACTCTCCGTACCAAGAGACCCAGTACTTC
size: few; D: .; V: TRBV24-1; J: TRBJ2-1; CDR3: CATSDLVASEDNEQFF; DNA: TGTGCCACCAGTGATTTGGTCGCTAGCGAAGACAATGAGCAGTTCTTC
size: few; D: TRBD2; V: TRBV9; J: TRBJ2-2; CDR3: CASSDSGGDTGELFF; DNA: TGTGCCAGCAGTGATAGCGGGGGGGACACCGGGGAGCTGTTTTTT
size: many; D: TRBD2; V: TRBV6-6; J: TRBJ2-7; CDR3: CASSPLADNEQYF; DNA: TGTGCCAGCAGTCCCCTAGCGGATAACGAGCAGTACTTC
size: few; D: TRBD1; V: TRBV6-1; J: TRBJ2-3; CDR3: CASRSRQGDLSSTDTQYF; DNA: TGTGCCAGCAGATCGCGACAGGGGGATCTCTCTAGCACAGATACGCAGTATTTT
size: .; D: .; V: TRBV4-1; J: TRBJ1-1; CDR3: CASSQTAGAEAFF; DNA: TGCGCCAGCAGCCAAACTGCCGGGGCGGAAGCTTTCTTT
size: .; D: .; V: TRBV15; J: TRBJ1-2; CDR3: CATSRDSVWGIGYTF; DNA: TGTGCCACCAGCAGAGATTCGGTTTGGGGGATTGGCTACACCTTC
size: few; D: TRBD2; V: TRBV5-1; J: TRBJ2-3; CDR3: CASWASGSLSTDTQYF; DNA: TGCGCCAGCTGGGCTAGCGGGTCCCTTAGCACAGATACGCAGTATTTT
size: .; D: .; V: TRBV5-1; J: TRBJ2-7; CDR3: CASSFGRSSYEQYF; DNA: TGCGCCAGCAGCTTTGGCAGATCCTCCTACGAGCAGTACTTC
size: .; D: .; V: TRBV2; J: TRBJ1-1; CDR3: CASSEGMSTEAFF; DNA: TGTGCCAGCAGTGAAGGGATGAGCACTGAAGCTTTCTTT
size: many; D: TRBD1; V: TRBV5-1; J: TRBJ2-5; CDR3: CASSLLQGAETQYF; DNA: TGCGCCAGCAGCTTGTTACAGGGGGCTGAGACCCAGTACTTC
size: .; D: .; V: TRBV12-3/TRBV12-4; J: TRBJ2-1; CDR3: CASSLGDNAYNEQFF; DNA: TGTGCCAGCAGTTTGGGGGACAACGCCTACAATGAGCAGTTCTTC
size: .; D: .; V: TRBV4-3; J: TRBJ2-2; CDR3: CASSQDLSGLAGEAGELFF; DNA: TGCGCCAGCAGCCAAGACCTTTCCGGCTTGGCAGGGGAGGCCGGGGAGCTGTTTTTT
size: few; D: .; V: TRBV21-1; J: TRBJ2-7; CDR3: CASSKEGIGSYEQYF; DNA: TGTGCCAGCAGCAAAGAAGGGATAGGCTCCTACGAGCAGTACTTC
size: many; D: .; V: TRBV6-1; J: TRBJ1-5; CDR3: CASSEGQGHQPQHF; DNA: TGTGCCAGCAGTGAAGGGCAGGGCCACCAGCCCCAGCATTTT
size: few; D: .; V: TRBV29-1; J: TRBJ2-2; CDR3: CSVWTGELFF; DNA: TGCAGCGTTTGGACCGGGGAGCTGTTTTTT